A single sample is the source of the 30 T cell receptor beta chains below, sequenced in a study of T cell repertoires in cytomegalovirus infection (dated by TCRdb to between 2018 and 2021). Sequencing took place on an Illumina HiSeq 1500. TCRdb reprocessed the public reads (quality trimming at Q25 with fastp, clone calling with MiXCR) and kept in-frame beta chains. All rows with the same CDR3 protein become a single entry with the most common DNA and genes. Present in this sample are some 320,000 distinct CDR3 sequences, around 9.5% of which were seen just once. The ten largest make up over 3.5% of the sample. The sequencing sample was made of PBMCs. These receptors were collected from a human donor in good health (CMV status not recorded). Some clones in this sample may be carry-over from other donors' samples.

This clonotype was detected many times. DNA of the CDR3: TGTGCCAGCAGTTTAAGGTTACAAGCGATCTACGAGCAGTACTTC. This translates into CASSLRLQAIYEQYF. The J gene is TRBJ2-7, the V gene TRBV27, with unresolved D. This CDR3 has 15 amino acids. The germline V gene encodes CDR1 MNHEY and CDR2 SMNVEV (reference sequence). V was shortened by 2 bases and J by 3 bases, with 14 bases between the two germline ends.

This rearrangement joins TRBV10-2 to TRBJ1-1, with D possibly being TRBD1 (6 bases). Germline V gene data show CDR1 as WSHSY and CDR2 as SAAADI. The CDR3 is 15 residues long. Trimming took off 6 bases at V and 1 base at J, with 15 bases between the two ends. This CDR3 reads CASRDTGHSNTEAFF. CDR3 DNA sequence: TGCGCCAGCAGGGACACGGGACATTCGAACACTGAAGCTTTCTTT.

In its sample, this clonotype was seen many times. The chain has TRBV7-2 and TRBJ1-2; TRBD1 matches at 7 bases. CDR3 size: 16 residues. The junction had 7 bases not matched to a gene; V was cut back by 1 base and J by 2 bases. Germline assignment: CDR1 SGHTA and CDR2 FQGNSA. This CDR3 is CASSLVTGQVNYGYTF. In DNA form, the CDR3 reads TGTGCCAGCAGCTTAGTCACCGGACAGGTCAACTATGGCTACACCTTC.

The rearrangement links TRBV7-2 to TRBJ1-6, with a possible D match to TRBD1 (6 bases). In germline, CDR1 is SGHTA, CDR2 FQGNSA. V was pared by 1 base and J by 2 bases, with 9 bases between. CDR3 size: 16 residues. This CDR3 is CASSLEGGPYNSPLHF. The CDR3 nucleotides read TGTGCCAGCAGCTTAGAAGGGGGACCCTATAATTCACCCCTCCACTTT.

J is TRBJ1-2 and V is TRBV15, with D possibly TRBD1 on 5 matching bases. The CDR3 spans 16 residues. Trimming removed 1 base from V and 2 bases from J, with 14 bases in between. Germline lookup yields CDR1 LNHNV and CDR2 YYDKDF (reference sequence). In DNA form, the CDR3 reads TGTGCCACCAGCAGAGGGGGGACTGGGCGAAACTATGGCTACACCTTC. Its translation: CATSRGGTGRNYGYTF.

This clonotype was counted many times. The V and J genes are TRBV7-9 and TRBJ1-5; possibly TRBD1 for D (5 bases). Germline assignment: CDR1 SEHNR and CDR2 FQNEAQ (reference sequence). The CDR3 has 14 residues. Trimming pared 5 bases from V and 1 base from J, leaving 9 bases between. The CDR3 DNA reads TGTGCCAGCAGCCCGCGGGACAGCAATCAGCCCCAGCATTTT. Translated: CASSPRDSNQPQHF.

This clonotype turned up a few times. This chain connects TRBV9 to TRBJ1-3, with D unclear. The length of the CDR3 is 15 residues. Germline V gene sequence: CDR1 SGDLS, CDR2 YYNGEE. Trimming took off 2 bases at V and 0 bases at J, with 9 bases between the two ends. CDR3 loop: CASSVEGHSGNTIYF. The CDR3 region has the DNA TGTGCCAGCAGCGTTGAGGGCCACTCTGGAAACACCATATATTTT.

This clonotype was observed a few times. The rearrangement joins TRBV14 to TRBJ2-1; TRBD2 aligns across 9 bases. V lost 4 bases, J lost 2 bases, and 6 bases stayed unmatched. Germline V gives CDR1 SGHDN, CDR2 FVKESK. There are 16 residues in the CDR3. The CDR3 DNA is TGTGCCAGCAGCCGGCTCCTAGCGGGACCCTACAATGAGCAGTTCTTC. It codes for CASSRLLAGPYNEQFF.

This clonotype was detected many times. The CDR3 DNA reads as TGTGCCAGCAGTCCCTTCGGACAGGGTGCCGGCGGGGAGCTGTTTTTT. Amino acid sequence: CASSPFGQGAGGELFF. The chain carries TRBV6-4 and TRBJ2-2, with 8 bases identical to TRBD1. Trimming removed 5 bases from V and 7 bases from J; junction bases left unmatched: 12. The CDR3 consists of 16 residues. Germline assignment: CDR1 MRHNA and CDR2 SNTAGT.

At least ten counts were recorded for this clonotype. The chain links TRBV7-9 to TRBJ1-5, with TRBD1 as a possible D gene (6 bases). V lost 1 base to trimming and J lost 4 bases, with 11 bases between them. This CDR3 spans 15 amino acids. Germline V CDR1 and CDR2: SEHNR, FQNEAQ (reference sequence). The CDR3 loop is CASSLGTEENQPQHF. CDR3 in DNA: TGTGCCAGCAGCTTAGGGACAGAAGAGAATCAGCCCCAGCATTTT.

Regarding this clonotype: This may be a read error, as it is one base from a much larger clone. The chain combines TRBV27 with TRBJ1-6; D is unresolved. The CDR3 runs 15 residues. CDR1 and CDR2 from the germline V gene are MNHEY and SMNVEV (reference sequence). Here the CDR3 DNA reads TGTGCCAGCAGGTTATTGACCCCCCGAGGTTCACCCCTCCACTTT. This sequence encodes CASRLLTPRGSPLHF.

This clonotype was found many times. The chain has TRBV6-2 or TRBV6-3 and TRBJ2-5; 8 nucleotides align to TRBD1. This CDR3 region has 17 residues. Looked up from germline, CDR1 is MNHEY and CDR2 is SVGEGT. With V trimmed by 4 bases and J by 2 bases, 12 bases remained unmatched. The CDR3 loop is CASSWRQGASRQETQYF. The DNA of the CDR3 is TGTGCCAGCAGTTGGAGGCAGGGGGCGAGTCGGCAAGAGACCCAGTACTTC.

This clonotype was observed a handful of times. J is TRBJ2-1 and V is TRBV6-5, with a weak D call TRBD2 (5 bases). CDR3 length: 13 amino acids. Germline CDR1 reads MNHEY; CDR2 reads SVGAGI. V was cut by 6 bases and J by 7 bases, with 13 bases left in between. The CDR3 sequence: CASRGRLFNEQFF. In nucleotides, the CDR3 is TGTGCCAGCAGAGGGAGACTCTTTAATGAGCAGTTCTTC.

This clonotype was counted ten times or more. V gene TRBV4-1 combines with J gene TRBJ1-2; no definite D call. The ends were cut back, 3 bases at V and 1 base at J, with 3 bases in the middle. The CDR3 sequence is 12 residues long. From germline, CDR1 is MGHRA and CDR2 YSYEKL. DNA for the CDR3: TGCGCCAGCAGCCAGGGTAACTATGGCTACACCTTC. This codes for CASSQGNYGYTF.

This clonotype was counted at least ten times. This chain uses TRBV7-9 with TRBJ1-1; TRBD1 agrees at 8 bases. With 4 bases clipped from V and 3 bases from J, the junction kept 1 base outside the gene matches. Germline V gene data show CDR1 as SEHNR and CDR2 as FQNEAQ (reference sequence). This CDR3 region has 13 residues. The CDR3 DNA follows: TGTGCCAGCAGCTCAGGGGGCTACACTGAAGCTTTCTTT. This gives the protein CASSSGGYTEAFF.

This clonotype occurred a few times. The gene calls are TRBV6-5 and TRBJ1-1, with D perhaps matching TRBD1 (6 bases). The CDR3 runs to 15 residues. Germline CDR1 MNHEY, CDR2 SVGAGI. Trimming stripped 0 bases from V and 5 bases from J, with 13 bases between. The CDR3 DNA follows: TGTGCCAGCAGTTACTCCGGGACATTGTCAACTGAAGCTTTCTTT. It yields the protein CASSYSGTLSTEAFF.

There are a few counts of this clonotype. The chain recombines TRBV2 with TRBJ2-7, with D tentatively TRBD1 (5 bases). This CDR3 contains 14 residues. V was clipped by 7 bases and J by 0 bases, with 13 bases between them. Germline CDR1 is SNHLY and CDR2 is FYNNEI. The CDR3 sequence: CASKGVPSSYEQYF. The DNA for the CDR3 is TGTGCCAGCAAAGGGGTCCCCAGCTCCTACGAGCAGTACTTC.

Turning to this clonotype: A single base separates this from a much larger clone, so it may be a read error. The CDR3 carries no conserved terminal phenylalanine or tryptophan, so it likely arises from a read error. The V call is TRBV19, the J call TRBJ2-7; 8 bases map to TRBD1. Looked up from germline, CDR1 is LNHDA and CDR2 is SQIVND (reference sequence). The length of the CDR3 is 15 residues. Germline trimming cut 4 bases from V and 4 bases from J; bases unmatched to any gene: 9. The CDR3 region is CASSSTGTGAYEQYS. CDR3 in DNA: TGTGCCAGTAGTAGCACCGGGACAGGAGCTTACGAGCAGTACTCC.

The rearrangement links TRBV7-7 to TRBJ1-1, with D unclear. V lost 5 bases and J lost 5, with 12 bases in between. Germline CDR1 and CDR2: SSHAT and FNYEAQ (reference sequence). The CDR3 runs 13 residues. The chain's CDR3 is CASSISEGTEAFF. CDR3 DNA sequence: TGTGCCAGCAGCATATCCGAAGGGACTGAAGCTTTCTTT.

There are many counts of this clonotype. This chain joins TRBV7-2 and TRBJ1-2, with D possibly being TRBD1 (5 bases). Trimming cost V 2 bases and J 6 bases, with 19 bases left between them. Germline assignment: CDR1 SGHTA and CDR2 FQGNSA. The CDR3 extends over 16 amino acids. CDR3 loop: CASSLFGTPIGHGYTF. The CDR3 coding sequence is TGTGCCAGCAGCTTATTTGGGACTCCAATAGGCCATGGCTACACCTTC.

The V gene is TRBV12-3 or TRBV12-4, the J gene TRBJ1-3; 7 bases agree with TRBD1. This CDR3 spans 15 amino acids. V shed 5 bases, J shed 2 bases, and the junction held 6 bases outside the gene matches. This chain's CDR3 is CASSRLQGAGNTIYF. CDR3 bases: TGTGCCAGCAGTCGACTCCAGGGGGCTGGAAACACCATATATTTT.

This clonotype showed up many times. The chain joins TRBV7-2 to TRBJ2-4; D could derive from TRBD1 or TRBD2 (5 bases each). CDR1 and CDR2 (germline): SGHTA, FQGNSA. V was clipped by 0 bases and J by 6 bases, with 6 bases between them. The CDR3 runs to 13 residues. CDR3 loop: CASSLARGNIQYF. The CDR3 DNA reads TGTGCCAGCAGCTTAGCGAGGGGAAACATTCAGTACTTC. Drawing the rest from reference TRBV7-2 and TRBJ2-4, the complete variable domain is GAGVSQSPSNKVTEKGKDVELRCDPISGHTALYWYRQSLGQGLEFLIYFQGNSAPDKSGLPSDRFSAERTGGSVSTLTIQRTQQEDSAVYLCASSLARGNIQYFGAGTRLSVL.

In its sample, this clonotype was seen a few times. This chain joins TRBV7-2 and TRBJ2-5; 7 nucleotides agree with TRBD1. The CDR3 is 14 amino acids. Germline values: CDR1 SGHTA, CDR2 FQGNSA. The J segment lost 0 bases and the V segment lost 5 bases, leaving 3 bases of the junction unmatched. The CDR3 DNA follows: TGTGCCAGCAGCAAGGACAGGCACCAAGAGACCCAGTACTTC. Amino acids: CASSKDRHQETQYF.

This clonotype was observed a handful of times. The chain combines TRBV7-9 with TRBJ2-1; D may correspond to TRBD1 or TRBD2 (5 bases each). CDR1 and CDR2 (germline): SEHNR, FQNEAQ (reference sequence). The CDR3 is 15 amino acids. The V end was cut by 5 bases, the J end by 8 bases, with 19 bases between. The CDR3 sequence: CASSLKGPRGHEQFF. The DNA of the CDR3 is TGTGCCAGCAGCCTCAAGGGACCCCGAGGTCATGAGCAGTTCTTC.

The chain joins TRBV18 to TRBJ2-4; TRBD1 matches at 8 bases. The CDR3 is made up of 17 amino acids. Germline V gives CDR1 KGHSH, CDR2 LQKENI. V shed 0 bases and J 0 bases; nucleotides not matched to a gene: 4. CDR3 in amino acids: CASSPPTGAIAKNIQYF. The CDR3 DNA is TGTGCCAGCTCACCACCGACAGGGGCTATAGCCAAAAACATTCAGTACTTC.

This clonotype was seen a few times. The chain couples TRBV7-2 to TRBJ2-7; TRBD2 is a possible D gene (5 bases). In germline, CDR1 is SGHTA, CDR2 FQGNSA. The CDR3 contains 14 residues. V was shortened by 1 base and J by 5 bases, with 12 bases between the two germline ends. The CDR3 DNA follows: TGTGCCAGCAGCTTAGGTCGGAGGTTCCACGAGCAGTACTTC. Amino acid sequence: CASSLGRRFHEQYF.

CDR3 coding DNA: TGTGCCAGCAGCATACGGACACAATACGAGCAGTACTTC. This translates into CASSIRTQYEQYF. The chain couples TRBV6-6 to TRBJ2-7, with TRBD1 as a possible D gene (5 bases). This CDR3 contains 13 residues. Looked up from germline, CDR1 is MNHNY and CDR2 is SVGAGI (reference sequence). Trimming pared 6 bases from V and 4 bases from J, leaving 13 bases between.

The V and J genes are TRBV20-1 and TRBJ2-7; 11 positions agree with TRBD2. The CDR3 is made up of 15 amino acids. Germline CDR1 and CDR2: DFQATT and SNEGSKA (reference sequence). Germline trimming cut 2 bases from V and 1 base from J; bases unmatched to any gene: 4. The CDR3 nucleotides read TGCAGTGCTAGATGGATAGCGGGAGGGTCCTACGAGCAGTACTTC. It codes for CSARWIAGGSYEQYF.

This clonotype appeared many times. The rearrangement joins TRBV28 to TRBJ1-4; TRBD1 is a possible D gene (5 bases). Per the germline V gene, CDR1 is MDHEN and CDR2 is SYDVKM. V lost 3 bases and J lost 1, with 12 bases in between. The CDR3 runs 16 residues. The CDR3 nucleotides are TGTGCCAGCAGTTTCCCAGGGACCCTAACTAATGAAAAACTGTTTTTT. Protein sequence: CASSFPGTLTNEKLFF. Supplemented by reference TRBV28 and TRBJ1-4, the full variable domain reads DVKVTQSSRYLVKRTGEKVFLECVQDMDHENMFWYRQDPGLGLRLIYFSYDVKMKEKGDIPEGYSVSREKKERFSLILESASTNQTSMYLCASSFPGTLTNEKLFFGSGTQLSVL.

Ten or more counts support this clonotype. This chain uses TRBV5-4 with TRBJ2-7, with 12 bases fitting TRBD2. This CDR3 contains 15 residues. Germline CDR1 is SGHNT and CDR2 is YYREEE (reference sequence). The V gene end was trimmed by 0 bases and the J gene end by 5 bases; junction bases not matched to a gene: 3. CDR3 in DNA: TGTGCCAGCAGCTTGGGGCTAGCGGGAGGGGACGAGCAGTACTTC. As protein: CASSLGLAGGDEQYF.